Below, 2 T cell receptor beta chains from the same sample are listed, as sequenced in a study of blood T cells in healthy people across ages. A sample-barcoded 5' primer and a J-beta primer mix were used in a second PCR of roughly 6 to 11 cycles. TCRdb fed the 5' RACE reads into MiXCR, producing one record per CDR3 protein. The sample carries 850,000 to 1,000,000 distinct CDR3 sequences, about 48% recorded once. The sequenced sample was blood. These TCRs come from a man aged 25-45 years in good health.

The chain uses TRBV27 and TRBJ2-5; D might be TRBD1 or TRBD2, each matching 5 bases. With the DNA end fitting TRBJ2-7 better, the J assignment may be wrong. The CDR3 length is 13 residues. Germline V gene sequence: CDR1 MNHEY, CDR2 SMNVEV (reference sequence). The CDR3 bases are TGTGCCAGCAGTTTTCAGGGAGTCGACGAGCAGTACTTC. This gives the protein CASSFQGVDEQYF.

The chain has TRBV24-1 and TRBJ2-2, with a weak D call TRBD1 (6 bases). The CDR3 runs 15 residues. V was cut by 2 bases and J by 0 bases, with 6 bases left in between. Looked up from germline, CDR1 is KGHDR and CDR2 is SFDVKD. The chain's CDR3 is CATSDWDTNTGELFF. In nucleotides, the CDR3 is TGTGCCACCAGTGATTGGGACACGAACACCGGGGAGCTGTTTTTT.